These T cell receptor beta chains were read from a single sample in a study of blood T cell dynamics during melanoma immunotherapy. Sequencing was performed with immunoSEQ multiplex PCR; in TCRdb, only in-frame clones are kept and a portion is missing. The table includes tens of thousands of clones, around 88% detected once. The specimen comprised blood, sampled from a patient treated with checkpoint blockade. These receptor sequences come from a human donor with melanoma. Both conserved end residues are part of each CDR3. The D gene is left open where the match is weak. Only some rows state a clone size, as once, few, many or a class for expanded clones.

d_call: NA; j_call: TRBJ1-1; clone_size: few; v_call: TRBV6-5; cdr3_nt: TGTGCCAGCAGTACGGGCCCGAACACTGAAGCTTTCTTT; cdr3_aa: CASSTGPNTEAFF
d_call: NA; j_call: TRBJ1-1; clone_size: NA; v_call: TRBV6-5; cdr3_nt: TGTGCCAGCAGTGCCCTCCCCGGTTCGGCTTTCTTT; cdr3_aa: CASSALPGSAFF
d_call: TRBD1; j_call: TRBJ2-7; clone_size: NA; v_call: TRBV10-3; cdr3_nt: TGTGCCATCAGTGCCACGGGGACAGGCGGACACGAGCAGTACTTC; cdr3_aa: CAISATGTGGHEQYF
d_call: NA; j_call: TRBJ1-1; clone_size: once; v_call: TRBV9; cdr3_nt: TGTGCCAGCGGGCCCACAGGGACGGGCACTGAAGCTTTCTTT; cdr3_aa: CASGPTGTGTEAFF
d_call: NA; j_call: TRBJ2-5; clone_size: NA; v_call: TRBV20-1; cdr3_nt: TGCAGTGCTAGGGTTGGAGAGACCCAGTACTTC; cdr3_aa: CSARVGETQYF
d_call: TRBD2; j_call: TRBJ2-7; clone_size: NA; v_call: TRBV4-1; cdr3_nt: TGCGCCAGCAGCCAAGGCGGGAGCATATACGAGCAGTACTTC; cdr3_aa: CASSQGGSIYEQYF
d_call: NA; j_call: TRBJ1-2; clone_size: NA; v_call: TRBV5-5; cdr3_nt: TGTGCCAGCAGCCGGCCGCGAAAGACCTATGGCTACACCTTC; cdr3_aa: CASSRPRKTYGYTF
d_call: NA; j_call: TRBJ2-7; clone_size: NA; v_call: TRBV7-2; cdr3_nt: TGTGCCAGCAGCTTGACGGCCTCGGGAACCTACGAGCAGTACTTC; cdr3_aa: CASSLTASGTYEQYF
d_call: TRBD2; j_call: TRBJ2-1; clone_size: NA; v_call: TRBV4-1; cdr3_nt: TGCGCCAGCAGCCACCTCCTAGCGGGAGGCTACAATGAGCAGTTCTTC; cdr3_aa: CASSHLLAGGYNEQFF
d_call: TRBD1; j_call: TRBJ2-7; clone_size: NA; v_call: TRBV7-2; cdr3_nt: TGTGCCAGCAGCCCCCGGACAGGGGACGAGCAGTACTTC; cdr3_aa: CASSPRTGDEQYF
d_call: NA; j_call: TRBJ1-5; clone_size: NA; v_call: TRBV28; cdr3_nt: TGTGCCAGCAGTTTGGGGGGAGCTCAGCCCCAGCATTTT; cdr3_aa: CASSLGGAQPQHF
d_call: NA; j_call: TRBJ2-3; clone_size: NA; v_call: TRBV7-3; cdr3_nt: TGTGCCAGCAGCTTATTGGCGGCGAGCGCAGATACGCAGTATTTT; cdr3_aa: CASSLLAASADTQYF
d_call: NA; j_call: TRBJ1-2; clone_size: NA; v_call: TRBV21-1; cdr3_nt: TGTGCCAGCAGCACGGACAGGGGAACCAACTATGGCTACACCTTC; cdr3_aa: CASSTDRGTNYGYTF
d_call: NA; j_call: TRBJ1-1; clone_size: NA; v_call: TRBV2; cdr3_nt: TGTGCCAGCAGTGATAAGGGCTTCTACACTGAAGCTTTCTTT; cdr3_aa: CASSDKGFYTEAFF
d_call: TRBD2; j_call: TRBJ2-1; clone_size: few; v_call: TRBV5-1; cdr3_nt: TGCGCCAGCAGCCCCCGGGTAGCGGGAGGGTCCTACAATGAGCAGTTCTTC; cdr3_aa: CASSPRVAGGSYNEQFF
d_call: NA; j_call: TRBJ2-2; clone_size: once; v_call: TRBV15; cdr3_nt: TGTGCCACCAGCAGAGATAAGGCGGGGCACACCGGGGAGCTGTTTTTT; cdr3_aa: CATSRDKAGHTGELFF
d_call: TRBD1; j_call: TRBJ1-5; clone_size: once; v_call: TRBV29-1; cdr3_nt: TGCAGCGTTTGGACAGGGGGCGGTCAGCCCCAGCATTTT; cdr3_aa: CSVWTGGGQPQHF
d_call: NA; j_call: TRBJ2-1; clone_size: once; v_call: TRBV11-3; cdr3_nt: TGTGCCAGCAGCTTATATCAGAGCAATGAGCAGTTCTTC; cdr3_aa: CASSLYQSNEQFF
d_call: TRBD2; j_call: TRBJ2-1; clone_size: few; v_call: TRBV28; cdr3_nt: TGTGCCAGCACCGACGTGGGACTAGCGGGCAATGAGCAGTTCTTC; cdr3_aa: CASTDVGLAGNEQFF
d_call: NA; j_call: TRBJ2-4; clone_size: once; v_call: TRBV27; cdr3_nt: TGTGCCAGCAGTTCTGGGGTAGCCAAAAACATTCAGTACTTC; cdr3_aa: CASSSGVAKNIQYF
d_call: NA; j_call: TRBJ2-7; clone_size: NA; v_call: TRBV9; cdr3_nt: TGTGCCAGCAGCGTAGGGGTCAGCTCCTACGAGCAGTACTTC; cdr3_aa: CASSVGVSSYEQYF
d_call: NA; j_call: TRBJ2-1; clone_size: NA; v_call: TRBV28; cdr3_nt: TGTGCCAGCCTGGGGATCAGGGGGCAGTTCTTC; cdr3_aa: CASLGIRGQFF
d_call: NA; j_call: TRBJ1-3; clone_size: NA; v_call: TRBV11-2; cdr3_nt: TGTGCCAGCAGCGGCAGGGTATCAGGAAACACCATATATTTT; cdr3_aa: CASSGRVSGNTIYF
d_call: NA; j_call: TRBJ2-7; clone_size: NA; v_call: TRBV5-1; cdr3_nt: TGCGCCAGCAGCCTGGACAGCTTGGACCACGAGCAGTACTTC; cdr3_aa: CASSLDSLDHEQYF
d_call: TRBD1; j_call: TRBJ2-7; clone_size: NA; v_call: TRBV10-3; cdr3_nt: TGTGCCATCAGTGGAGGGACAGGGGCAGACGAGCAGTACTTC; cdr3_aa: CAISGGTGADEQYF
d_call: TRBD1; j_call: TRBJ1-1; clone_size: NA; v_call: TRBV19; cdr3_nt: TGTGCCAGTAGTATAGCGGGGACAGGGGGCCTGAACACTGAAGCTTTCTTT; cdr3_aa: CASSIAGTGGLNTEAFF
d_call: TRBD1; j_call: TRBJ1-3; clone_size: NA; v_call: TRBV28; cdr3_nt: TGTGCCAGCAGTTTCTCCTTGACAGGGAGAGGAAACACCATATATTTT; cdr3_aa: CASSFSLTGRGNTIYF
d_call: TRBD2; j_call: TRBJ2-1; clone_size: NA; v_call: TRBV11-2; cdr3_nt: TGTGCCAGCAGGAATTTAGCGGGAGGCCCGGGGAGTGAGCAGTTCTTC; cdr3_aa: CASRNLAGGPGSEQFF
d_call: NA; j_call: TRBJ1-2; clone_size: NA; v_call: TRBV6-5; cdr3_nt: TGTGCCAGCAGAGGGGGGAGCTATGGCTACACCTTC; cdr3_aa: CASRGGSYGYTF
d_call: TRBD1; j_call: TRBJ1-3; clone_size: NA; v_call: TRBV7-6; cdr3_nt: TGTGCCAGCAGAGGACAGGGGGACACCATATATTTT; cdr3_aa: CASRGQGDTIYF
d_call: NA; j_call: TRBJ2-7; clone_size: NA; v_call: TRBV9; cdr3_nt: TGTGCCAGCAGCCCAAGAGAGCCGGTAATGGACGACGAGCAGTACTTC; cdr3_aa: CASSPREPVMDDEQYF
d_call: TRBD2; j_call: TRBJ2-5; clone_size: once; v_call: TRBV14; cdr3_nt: TGTGCCAGCAGCCAAGGGCGAGCGGGGCAAGAGACCCAGTACTTC; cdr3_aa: CASSQGRAGQETQYF
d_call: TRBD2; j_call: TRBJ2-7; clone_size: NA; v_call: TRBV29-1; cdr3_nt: TGCAGCGTTGAGGTTGTAGCGGGAGCCCCCGAGCAGTACTTC; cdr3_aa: CSVEVVAGAPEQYF
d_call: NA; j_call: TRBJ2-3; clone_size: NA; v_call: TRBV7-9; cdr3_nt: TGTGCCAGCAGCTCCGACGGATCTAGCACAGATACGCAGTATTTT; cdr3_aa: CASSSDGSSTDTQYF
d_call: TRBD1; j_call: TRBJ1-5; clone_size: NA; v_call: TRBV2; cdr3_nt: TGTGCCAGCAGTGAACGGGGACAGCTCAATCAGCCCCAGCATTTT; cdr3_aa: CASSERGQLNQPQHF
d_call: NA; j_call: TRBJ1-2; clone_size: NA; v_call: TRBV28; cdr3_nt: TGTGCCAGCAGACGACGACACCTACCTGACTATGGCTACACCTTC; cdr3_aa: CASRRRHLPDYGYTF
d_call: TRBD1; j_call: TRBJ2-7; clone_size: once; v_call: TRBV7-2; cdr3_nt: TGTGCCAGCAACCTGAACAGGGGCTCCTACGAGCAGTACTTC; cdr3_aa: CASNLNRGSYEQYF
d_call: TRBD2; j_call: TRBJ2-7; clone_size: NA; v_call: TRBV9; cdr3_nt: TGTGCCAGCAGCGCTCGAGCGGGAGTTCCCTACGAGCAGTACTTC; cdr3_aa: CASSARAGVPYEQYF
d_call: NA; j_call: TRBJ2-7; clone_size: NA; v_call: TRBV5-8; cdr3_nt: TGTGCCGGTGCGGGGGCTGCGCCAATCTCCTACGAGCAGTACTTC; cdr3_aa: CAGAGAAPISYEQYF
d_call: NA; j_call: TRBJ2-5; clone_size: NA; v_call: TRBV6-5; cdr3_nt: TGTGCCAGCACCCCCGATCTGGGGACCCAGTACTTC; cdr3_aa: CASTPDLGTQYF
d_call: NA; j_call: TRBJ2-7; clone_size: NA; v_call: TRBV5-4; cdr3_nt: TGTGCCAGCAGCCGACAACCGGGACTTCTGTACGAGCAGTACTTC; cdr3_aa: CASSRQPGLLYEQYF
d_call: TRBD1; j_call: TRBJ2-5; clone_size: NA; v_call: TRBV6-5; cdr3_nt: TGTGCCAGCAGACGACAGGGTACGGAGACCCAGTACTTC; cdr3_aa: CASRRQGTETQYF
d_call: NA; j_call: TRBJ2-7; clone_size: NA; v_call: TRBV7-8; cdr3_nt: TGTGCCAGCAGCCCCCCCTACGAGCAGTACTTC; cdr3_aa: CASSPPYEQYF
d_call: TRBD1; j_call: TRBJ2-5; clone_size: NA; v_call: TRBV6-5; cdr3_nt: TGTGCCAGCAGTTACCAGACAGGGGGTGTGGGTGAGACCCAGTACTTC; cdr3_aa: CASSYQTGGVGETQYF
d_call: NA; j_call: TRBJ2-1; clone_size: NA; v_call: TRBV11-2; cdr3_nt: TGTGCCAGCAGCTCTGCGAGTACGCAGTTCTTC; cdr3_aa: CASSSASTQFF
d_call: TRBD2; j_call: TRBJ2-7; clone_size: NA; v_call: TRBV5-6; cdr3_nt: TGTGCCAGCAGTGAAACTAGCGGATCTACATACGAGCAGTACTTC; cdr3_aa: CASSETSGSTYEQYF
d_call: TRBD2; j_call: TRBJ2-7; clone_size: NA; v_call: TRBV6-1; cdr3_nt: TGTGCCAGCAGTGTGGGACTAGCGCTCTACGAGCAGTACTTC; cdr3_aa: CASSVGLALYEQYF
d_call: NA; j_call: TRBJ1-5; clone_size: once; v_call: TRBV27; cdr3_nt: TGTGCCAGCAGTTTATCAGGTTATAGCAATCAGCCCCAGCATTTT; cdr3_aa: CASSLSGYSNQPQHF
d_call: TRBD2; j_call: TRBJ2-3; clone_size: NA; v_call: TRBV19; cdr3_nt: TGTGCCAGTAGTATCGGCCTAGCGGGAGGAGATACGCAGTATTTT; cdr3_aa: CASSIGLAGGDTQYF
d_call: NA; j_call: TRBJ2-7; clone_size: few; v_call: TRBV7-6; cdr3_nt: TGTGCCAGCAGCTCGGGACCTAATTACGAGCAGTACTTC; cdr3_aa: CASSSGPNYEQYF
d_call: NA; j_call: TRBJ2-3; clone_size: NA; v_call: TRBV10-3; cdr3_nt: TGTGCCATCAGTGGAAGAGATACGCAGTATTTT; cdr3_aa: CAISGRDTQYF